This T cell receptor (beta chain) was sequenced in a study of high-grade serous ovarian cancer treatment subgroups. On the study more broadly: On average, just over 14,000 reads and 6,500 to 8,000 unique TCR beta rearrangements were obtained per sample. Study-level results: Clonal relatedness tracked neoantigen level, and by trend copy number and mutation load. Repertoire similarity ranged about 0.1 to 0.79 between tumors of one patient.

The tumor samples were collected prior to definitive surgery or chemotherapy. As regards this clone: Its antigen is as yet unknown.

The germline gives CDR1 MNHEY, CDR2 SVGAGI. V was clipped by 9 bases and J by 5 bases, with 21 bases between them. This CDR3 is 15 amino acids long. This table comes from immunoSEQ multiplex PCR, and its TCRdb copy is limited to in-frame clones, with some not included. The table includes around 37,000 clones, over 60% detected once. The chain links TRBV6-5 to TRBJ2-3; D might be TRBD2 (6 bases). The clonotype was recovered from a human donor with high-grade serous ovarian cancer. The sequencing sample was made of tumor tissue. Here the CDR3 reads CASKDSGWEEDTQYF. The DNA of the CDR3 is TGTGCCAGTAAGGACTCCGGGTGGGAGGAAGATACGCAGTATTTT.